This T cell receptor beta chain was sequenced during a study of response to subunit inactivated influenza vaccine. Findings of the study overall: Researchers suggested that each seasonal influenza vaccination recruits few new T cells.

The length of the CDR3 is 13 residues. V was trimmed by 1 base and J by 1 base, leaving 4 bases between them. For this clonotype: The antigen is not known.

TCRdb redid the calling of the RT-PCR reads with MiXCR, one entry per CDR3 protein. The top ten clones hold 1.9% of a sample with about 520,000 distinct CDR3 sequences, roughly 25% of them seen once. The sequence was obtained from a man between 45 and 60 years old who received an inactivated influenza vaccine. Sequenced here: CD4+ T cells sorted from PBMCs, sampled less than 6 days after vaccination. The chain joins TRBV23-1 to TRBJ1-1; D is unresolved. TRBV23-1 is reported as an ORF; its role is uncertain. The CDR3 DNA reads as TGCGCCAGCAGTCAATTCCAGAACACTGAAGCTTTCTTT. This codes for CASSQFQNTEAFF.